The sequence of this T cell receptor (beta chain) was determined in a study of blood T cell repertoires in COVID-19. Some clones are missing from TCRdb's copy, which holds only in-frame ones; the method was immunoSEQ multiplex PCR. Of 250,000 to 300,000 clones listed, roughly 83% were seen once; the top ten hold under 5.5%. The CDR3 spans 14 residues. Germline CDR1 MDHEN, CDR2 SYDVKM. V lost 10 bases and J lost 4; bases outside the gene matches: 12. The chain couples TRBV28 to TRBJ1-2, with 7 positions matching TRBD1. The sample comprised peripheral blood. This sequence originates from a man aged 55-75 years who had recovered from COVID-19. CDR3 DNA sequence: TGTGCCACACGCGTGGGTGACAGGGCCTATGGCTACACCTTC. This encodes CATRVGDRAYGYTF.